This T cell receptor beta chain was identified during a study of OX40 agonist ivuxolimab in advanced cancers. Broader study findings: Individuals who were partial responders at 0.1-3.0 mg/kg had clonal expansion that ranked among the lowest. The authors did not determine the antigen specificity of the expanded peripheral T cells.

In regard to this clone: Its antigen is not known.

Germline CDR1 LNHDA, CDR2 SQIVND (reference sequence). V lost 4 bases to trimming and J lost 0 bases; unmatched junction nucleotides: 1. The CDR3 extends over 15 amino acids. Assay used: immunoSEQ multiplex PCR; TCRdb lists only in-frame clones, some missing. The data hold 60,000 to 75,000 clones, with around 86% observed a single time. The receptor comes from an adult with an advanced solid tumor such as melanoma, head and neck, liver or kidney cancer. The chain joins TRBV19 to TRBJ2-7; TRBD2 aligns across 12 bases. Sequences were derived from CD4+ or CD8+ T cells sorted from blood, sampled in a trial of the OX40 agonist ivuxolimab. In DNA form, the CDR3 reads TGTGCCAGTAGTAGACTAGCGGGGGCCTCCTACGAGCAGTACTTC. This encodes CASSRLAGASYEQYF. The whole variable domain, filled in from reference TRBV19 and TRBJ2-7, reads DGGITQSPKYLFRKEGQNVTLSCEQNLNHDAMYWYRQDPGQGLRLIYYSQIVNDFQKGDIAEGYSVSREKKESFPLTVTSAQKNPTAFYLCASSRLAGASYEQYFGPGTRLTVT.